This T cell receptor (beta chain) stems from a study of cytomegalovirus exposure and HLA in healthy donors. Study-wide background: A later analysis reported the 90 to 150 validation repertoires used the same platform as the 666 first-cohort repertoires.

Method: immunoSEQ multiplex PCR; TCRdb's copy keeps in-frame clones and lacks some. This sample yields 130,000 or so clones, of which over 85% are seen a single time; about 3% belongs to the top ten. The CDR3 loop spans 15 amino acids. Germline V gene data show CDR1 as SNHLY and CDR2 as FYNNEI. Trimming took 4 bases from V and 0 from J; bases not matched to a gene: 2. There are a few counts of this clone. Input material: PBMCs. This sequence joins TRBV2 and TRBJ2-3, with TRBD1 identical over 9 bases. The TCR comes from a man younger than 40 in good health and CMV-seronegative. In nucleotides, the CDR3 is TGTGCCAGCAGTGGGGGACAGGGAAGCACAGATACGCAGTATTTT. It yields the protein CASSGGQGSTDTQYF. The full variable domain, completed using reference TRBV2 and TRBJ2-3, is EPEVTQTPSHQVTQMGQEVILRCVPISNHLYFYWYRQILGQKVEFLVSFYNNEISEKSEIFDDQFSVERPDGSNFTLKIRSTKLEDSAMYFCASSGGQGSTDTQYFGPGTRLTVL.